This T cell receptor (beta chain) was recorded in a study of T-cell reconstitution after alpha-beta-depleted transplantation in children (TCRdb year 2016). The study in broad terms: The study quantitatively tracked T-cell immune reconstitution after TCRalphabeta/CD19-depleted allogeneic hematopoietic cell transplantation in children using TCR repertoire profiling.

In this sample, this clonotype turned up a few times. Its antigen has not been determined. Base qualities were left out, and no much larger clone turns up one base away. Library prep was done by PCR. Sequencing relied on an Illumina HiSeq 2500. TCR libraries were prepared with molecular barcoding, using unique molecular identifiers to normalize TCRbeta repertoire quantification. Starting from the raw public reads, TCRdb applied fastp trimming at Q25, assembled clones with MiXCR and retained in-frame beta chains. Rows with a matching CDR3 protein are joined into one entry that keeps the most common DNA and genes. The sample includes about 400,000 distinct CDR3 sequences, with around 21% observed a single time. Less than 4.5% of the sample is in the top ten clones. Including the terminal cysteine and phenylalanine, the CDR3 comprises 12 residues. Solely the CDR3 DNA is kept, with 36 bases framed from the first base. For CDR1 and CDR2, the germline V gene (reference sequence) lists DFQATT and SNEGSKA. Trimming at the junction amounts to 3 bases on V and 6 bases on J, and the germline ends lie 9 bases apart.

The chain links TRBV20-1 with TRBJ1-5; matching of 5 bases hints at TRBD1 as the D gene. The sample here was PBMCs from the stem cell graft donor, taken from the stem cell graft. The TCR comes from a human donor who donated a stem cell graft to a child with acute myeloid leukemia. For the CDR3, the sequence is CSASVGGQPQHF. In nucleotide form, the sequence is TGCAGTGCTAGTGTGGGGGGTCAGCCCCAGCATTTT.